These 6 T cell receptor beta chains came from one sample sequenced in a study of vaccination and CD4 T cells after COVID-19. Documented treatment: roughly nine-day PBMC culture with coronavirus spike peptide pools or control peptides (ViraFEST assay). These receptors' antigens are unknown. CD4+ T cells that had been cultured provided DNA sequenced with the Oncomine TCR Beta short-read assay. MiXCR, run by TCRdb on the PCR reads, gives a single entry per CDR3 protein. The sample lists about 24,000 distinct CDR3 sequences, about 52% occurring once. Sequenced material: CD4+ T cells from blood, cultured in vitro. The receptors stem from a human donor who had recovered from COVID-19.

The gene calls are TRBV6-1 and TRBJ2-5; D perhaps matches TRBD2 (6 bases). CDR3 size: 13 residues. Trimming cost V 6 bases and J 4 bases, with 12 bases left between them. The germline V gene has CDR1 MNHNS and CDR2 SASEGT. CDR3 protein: CASRRDLGETQYF. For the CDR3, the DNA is TGTGCCAGCAGACGGGACTTAGGAGAGACCCAGTACTTC.

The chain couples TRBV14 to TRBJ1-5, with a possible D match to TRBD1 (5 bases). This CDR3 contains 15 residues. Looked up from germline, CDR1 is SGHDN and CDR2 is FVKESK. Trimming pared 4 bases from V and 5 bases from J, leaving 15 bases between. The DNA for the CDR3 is TGTGCCAGCAGCCCCACAGGCGGGGGGTATCAGCCCCAGCATTTT. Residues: CASSPTGGGYQPQHF.

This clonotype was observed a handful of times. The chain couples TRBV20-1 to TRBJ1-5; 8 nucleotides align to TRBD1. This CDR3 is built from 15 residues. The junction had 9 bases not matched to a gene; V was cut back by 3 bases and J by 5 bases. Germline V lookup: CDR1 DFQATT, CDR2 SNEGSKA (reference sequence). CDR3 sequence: CSASTSTGADQPQHF. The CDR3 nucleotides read TGCAGTGCTAGCACCTCGACAGGGGCGGATCAGCCCCAGCATTTT.

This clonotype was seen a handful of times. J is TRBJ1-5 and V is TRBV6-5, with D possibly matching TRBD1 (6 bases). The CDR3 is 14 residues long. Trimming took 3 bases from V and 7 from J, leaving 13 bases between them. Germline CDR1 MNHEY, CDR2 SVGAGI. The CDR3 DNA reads TGTGCCAGCAGTTATGGGGATGGGGGCCAGCCCCAGCATTTT. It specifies CASSYGDGGQPQHF.

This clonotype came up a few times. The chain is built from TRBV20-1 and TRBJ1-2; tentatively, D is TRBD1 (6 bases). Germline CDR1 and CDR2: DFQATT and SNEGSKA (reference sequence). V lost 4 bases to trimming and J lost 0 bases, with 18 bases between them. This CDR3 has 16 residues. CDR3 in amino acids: CSAKRPGDTANYGYTF. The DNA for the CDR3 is TGCAGTGCTAAAAGACCAGGGGATACAGCTAACTATGGCTACACCTTC.

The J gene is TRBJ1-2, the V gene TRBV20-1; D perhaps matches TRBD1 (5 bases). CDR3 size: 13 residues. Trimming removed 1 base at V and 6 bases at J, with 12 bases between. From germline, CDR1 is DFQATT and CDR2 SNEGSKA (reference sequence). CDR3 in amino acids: CSARVGTKNGYTF. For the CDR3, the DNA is TGCAGTGCTAGAGTGGGGACCAAGAATGGCTACACCTTC.